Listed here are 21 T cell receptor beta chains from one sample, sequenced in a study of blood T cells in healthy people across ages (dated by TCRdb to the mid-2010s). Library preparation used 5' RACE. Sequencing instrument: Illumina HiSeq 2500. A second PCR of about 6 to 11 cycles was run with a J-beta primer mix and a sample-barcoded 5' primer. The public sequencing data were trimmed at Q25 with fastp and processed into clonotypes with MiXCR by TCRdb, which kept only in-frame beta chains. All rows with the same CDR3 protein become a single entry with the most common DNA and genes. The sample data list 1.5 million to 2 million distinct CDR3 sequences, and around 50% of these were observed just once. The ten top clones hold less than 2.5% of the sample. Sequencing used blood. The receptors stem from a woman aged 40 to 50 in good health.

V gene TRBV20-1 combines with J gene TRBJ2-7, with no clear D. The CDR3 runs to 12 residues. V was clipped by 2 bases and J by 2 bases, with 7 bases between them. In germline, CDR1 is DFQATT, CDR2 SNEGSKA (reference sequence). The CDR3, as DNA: TGCAGTGCTAGACCTCCGGCCTACGAGCAGTACTTC. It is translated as CSARPPAYEQYF.

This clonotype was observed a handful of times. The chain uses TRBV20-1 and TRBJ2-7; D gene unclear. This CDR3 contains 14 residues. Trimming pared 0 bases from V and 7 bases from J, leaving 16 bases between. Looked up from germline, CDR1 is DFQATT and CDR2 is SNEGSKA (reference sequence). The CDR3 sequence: CSARDRNTIVEQYF. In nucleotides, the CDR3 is TGCAGTGCTAGAGATCGGAACACTATTGTTGAGCAGTACTTC.

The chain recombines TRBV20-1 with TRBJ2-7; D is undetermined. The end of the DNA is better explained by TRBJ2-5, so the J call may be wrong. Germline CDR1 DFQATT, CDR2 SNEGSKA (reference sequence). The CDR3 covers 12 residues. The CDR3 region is CSAGPSKETQYF. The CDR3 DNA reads TGCAGTGCTGGACCCAGTAAAGAGACCCAGTACTTC.

In nucleotides, the CDR3 is TGTGCCACCGAATCCTTCGGGACCAGAGACTACGAGCAGTACTTC. Its translation is CATESFGTRDYEQYF. J is TRBJ2-7 and V is TRBV6-1, with D possibly called TRBD1 or TRBD2 (5 bases each). V was clipped by 10 bases and J by 3 bases, with 22 bases between them. Germline V gene lookup returns CDR1 MNHNS and CDR2 SASEGT. This CDR3 region has 15 residues.

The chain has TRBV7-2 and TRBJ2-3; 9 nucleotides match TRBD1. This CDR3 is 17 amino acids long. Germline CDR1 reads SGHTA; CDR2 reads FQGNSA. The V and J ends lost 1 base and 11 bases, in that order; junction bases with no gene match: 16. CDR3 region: CASSLGGTGTGLYGQYF. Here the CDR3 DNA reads TGTGCCAGCAGCTTAGGAGGGACCGGGACAGGGCTATACGGGCAGTATTTT.

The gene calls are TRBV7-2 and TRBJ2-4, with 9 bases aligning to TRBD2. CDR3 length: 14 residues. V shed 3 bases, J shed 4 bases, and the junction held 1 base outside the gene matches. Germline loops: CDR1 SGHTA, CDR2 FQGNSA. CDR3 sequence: CASSFAGGKNIQYF. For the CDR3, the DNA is TGTGCCAGCAGCTTCGCGGGGGGGAAAAACATTCAGTACTTC.

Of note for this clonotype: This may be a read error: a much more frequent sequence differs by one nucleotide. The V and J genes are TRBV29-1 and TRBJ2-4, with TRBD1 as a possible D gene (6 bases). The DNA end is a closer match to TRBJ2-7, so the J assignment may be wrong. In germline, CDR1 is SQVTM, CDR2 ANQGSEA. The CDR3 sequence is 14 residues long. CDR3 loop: CSAEGGLGTYEQYF. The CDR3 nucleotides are TGCAGCGCTGAAGGGGGTTTAGGCACCTACGAGCAGTACTTC.

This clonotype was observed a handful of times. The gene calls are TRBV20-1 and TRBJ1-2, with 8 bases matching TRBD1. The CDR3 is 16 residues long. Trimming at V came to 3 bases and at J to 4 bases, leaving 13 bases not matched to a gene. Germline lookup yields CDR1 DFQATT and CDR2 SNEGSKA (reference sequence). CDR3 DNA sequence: TGCAGTGCTAGTTTAGGTTTTGCAGGGGGCCTCTATGGCTACACCTTC. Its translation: CSASLGFAGGLYGYTF.

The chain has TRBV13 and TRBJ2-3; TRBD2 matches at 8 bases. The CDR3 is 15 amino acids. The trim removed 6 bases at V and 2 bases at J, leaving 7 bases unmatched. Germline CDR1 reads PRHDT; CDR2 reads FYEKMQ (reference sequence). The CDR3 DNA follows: TGTGCCAGCAGGGAAAGCGGGGGTTTCACAGATACGCAGTATTTT. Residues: CASRESGGFTDTQYF.

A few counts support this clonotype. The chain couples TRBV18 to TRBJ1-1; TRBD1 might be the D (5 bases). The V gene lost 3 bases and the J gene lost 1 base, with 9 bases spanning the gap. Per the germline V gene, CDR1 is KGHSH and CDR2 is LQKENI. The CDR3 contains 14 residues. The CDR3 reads CASSPSQGNTEAFF. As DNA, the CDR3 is TGTGCCAGCTCACCCTCTCAGGGGAACACTGAAGCTTTCTTT.

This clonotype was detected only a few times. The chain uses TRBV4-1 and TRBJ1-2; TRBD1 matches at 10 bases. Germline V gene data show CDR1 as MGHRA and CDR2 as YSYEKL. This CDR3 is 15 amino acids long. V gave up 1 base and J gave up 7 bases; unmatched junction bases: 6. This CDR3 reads CASSQVDRGLVGYTF. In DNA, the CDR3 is TGCGCCAGCAGCCAAGTCGACAGGGGGCTGGTTGGCTACACCTTC.

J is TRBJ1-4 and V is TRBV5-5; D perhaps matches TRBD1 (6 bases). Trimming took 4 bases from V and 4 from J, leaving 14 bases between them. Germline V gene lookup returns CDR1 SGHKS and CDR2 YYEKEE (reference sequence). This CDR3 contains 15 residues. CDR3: CASSLPGQHNEKLFF. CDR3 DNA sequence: TGTGCCAGCAGCCTTCCGGGACAACATAATGAAAAACTGTTTTTT.

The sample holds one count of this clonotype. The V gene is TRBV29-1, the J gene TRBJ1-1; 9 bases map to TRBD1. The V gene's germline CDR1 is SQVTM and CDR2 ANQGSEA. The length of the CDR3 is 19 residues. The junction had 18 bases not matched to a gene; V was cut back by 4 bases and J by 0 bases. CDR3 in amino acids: CSVGIFCRDRANMNTEAFF. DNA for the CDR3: TGCAGCGTTGGGATTTTTTGTCGGGACAGGGCCAATATGAACACTGAAGCTTTCTTT.

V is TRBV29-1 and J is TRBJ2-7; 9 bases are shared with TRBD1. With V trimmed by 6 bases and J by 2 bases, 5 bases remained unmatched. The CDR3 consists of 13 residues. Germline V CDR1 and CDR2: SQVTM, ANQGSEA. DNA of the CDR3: TGCAGCGTCACCGGGACAGGGACCTACGAGCAGTACTTC. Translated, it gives CSVTGTGTYEQYF.

The DNA of the CDR3 is TGTGCCAGCACCGCGACAGGGCCTTTTAGCACAGATACGCAGTATTTT. It yields the protein CASTATGPFSTDTQYF. V usage is TRBV27 and J usage is TRBJ2-3, with 7 bases lining up with TRBD1. V lost 7 bases to trimming and J lost 0 bases; unmatched junction nucleotides: 10. The length of the CDR3 is 16 residues. Germline lookup yields CDR1 MNHEY and CDR2 SMNVEV (reference sequence).

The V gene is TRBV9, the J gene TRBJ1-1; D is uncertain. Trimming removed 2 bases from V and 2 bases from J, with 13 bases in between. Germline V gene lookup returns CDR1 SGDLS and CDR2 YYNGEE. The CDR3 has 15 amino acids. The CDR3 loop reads CASSVASQANTEAFF. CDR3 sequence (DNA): TGTGCCAGCAGCGTGGCATCCCAGGCAAACACTGAAGCTTTCTTT.

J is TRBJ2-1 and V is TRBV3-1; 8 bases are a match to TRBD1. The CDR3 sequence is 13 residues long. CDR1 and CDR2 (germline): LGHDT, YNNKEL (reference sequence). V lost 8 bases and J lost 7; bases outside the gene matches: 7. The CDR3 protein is CASGEWTGNEQFF. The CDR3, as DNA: TGTGCCAGCGGGGAGTGGACAGGGAATGAGCAGTTCTTC.

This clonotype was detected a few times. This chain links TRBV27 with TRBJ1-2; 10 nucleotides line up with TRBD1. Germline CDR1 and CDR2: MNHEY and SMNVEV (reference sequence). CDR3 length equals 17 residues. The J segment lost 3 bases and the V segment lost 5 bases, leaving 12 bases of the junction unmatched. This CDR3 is CASSPQTGGAYDYGYTF. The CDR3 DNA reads TGTGCCAGCAGTCCCCAGACAGGGGGCGCTTATGACTATGGCTACACCTTC.

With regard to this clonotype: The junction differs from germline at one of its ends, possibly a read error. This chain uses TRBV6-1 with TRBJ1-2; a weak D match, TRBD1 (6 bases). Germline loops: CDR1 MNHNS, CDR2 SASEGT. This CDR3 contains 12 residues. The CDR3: CDAGDIFDGYTF. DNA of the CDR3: TGCGACGCAGGGGATATATTCGATGGCTACACCTTC.

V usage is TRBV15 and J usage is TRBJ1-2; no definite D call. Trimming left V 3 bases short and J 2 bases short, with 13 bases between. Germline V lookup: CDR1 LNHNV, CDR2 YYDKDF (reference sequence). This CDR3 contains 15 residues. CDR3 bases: TGTGCCACCAGCAGGGACCCTTCACCAAACTATGGCTACACCTTC. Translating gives CATSRDPSPNYGYTF. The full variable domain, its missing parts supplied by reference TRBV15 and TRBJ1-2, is DAMVIQNPRYQVTQFGKPVTLSCSQTLNHNVMYWYQQKSSQAPKLLFHYYDKDFNNEADTPDNFQSRRPNTSFCFLDIRSPGLGDTAMYLCATSRDPSPNYGYTFGSGTRLTVV.

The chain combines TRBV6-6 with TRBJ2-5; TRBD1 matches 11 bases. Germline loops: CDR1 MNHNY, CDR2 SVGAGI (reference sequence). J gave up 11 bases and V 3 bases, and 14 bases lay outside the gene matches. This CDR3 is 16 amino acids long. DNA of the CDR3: TGTGCCAGCAGTTATTCCGGGACAGGGGGGGTCGATGAGCAGTACTTC. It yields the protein CASSYSGTGGVDEQYF.